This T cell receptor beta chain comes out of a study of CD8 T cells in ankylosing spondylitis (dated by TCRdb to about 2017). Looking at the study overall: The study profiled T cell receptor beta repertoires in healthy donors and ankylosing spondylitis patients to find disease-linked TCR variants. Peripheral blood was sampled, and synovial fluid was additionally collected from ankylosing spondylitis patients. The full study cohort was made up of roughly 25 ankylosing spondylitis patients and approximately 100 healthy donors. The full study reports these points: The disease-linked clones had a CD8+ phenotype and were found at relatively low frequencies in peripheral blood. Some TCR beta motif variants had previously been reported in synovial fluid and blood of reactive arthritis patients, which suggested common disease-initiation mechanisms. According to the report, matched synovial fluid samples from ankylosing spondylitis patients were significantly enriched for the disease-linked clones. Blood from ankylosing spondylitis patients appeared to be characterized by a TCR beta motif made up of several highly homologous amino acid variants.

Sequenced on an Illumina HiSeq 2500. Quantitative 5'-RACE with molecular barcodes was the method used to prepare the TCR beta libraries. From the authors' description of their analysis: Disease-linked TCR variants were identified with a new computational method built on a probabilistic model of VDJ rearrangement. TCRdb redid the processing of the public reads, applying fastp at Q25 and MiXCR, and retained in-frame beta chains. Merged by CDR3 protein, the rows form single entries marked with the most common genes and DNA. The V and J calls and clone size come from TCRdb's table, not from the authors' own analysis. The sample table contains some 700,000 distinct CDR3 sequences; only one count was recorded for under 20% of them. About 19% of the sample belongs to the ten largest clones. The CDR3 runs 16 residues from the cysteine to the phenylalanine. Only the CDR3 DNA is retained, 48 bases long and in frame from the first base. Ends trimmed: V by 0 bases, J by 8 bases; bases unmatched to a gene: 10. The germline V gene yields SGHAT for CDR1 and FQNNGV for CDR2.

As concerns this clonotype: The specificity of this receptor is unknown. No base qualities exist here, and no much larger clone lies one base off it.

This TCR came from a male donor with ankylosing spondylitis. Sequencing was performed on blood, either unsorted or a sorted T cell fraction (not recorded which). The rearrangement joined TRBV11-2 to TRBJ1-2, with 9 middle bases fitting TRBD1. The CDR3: CASSLDLGDRGNGYTF. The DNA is TGTGCCAGCAGCTTAGACCTGGGCGACAGGGGGAACGGCTACACCTTC. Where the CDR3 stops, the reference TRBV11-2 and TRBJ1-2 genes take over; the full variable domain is EAGVAQSPRYKIIEKRQSVAFWCNPISGHATLYWYQQILGQGPKLLIQFQNNGVVDDSQLPKDRFSAERLKGVDSTLKIQPAKLEDSAVYLCASSLDLGDRGNGYTFGSGTRLTVV.